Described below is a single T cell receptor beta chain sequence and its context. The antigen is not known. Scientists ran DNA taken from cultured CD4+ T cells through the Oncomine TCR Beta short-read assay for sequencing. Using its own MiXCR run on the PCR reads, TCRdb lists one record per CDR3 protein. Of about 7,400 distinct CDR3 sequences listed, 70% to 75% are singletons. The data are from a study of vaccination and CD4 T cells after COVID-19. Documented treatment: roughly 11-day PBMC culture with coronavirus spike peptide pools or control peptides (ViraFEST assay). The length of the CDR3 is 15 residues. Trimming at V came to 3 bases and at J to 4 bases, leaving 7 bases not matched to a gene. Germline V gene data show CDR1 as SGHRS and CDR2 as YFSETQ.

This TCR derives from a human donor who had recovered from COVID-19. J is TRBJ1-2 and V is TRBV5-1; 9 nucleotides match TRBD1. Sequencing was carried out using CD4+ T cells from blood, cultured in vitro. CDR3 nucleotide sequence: TGCGCCAGCAGCTGGGGACAGGGTGGGAGCTATGGCTACACCTTC. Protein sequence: CASSWGQGGSYGYTF.